The sequence of this T cell receptor (beta chain) was determined in a study of CD8+ T cells in alopecia areata. Study overall: Oral tofacitinib (5 to 10 mg twice daily) was administered to treated patients. Study outcomes and limitations: Clonality exceeded that of normal scalp in lesional scalp, most notably in alopecia totalis/universalis. When scalp samples are sequenced, resident alphabeta T cells of normal skin are also captured.

Details on this clone: Its target is not known.

RNA extraction was followed by reverse transcription into cDNA, which acted as the sequencing template. TCRdb keeps only in-frame clones here, not all; method: immunoSEQ multiplex PCR. In the table there are 12,000 or so clones, about three fifths of which are singletons. The CDR3 totals 17 residues. J lost 5 bases, V lost 5 bases, and 12 bases had no gene match. CDR1 and CDR2 (germline): SGHVS, FNYEAQ. Researchers took lesional scalp punch biopsies and peripheral blood from people who were alopecia areata patients. Material for sequencing was skin. This receptor was taken from a human donor with alopecia areata. The chain is built from TRBV7-6 and TRBJ1-5; TRBD1 matches at 10 bases. CDR3 sequence: CASSPNPGQGDHQPQHF. The CDR3 DNA follows: TGTGCCAGCAGCCCCAACCCTGGACAGGGGGATCATCAGCCCCAGCATTTT.